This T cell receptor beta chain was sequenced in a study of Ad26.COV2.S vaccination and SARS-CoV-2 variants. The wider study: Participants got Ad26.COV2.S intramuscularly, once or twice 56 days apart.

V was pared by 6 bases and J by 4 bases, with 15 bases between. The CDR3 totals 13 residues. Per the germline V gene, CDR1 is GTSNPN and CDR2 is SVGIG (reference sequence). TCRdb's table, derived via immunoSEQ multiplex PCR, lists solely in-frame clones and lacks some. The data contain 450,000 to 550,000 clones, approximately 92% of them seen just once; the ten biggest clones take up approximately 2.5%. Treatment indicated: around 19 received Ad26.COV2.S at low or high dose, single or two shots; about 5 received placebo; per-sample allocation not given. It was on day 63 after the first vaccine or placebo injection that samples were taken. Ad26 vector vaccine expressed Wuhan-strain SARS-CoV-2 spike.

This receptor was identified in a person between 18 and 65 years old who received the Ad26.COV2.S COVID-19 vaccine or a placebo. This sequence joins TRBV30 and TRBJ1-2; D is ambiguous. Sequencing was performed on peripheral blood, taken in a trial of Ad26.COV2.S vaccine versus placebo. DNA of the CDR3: TGTGCCTGCGCCCCTGGCAGGACCTATGGCTACACCTTC. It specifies CACAPGRTYGYTF.